Below, 10 T cell receptor beta chains from the same sample are listed, as sequenced in a study of identical twins. TCRdb re-derived calls from the 5' RACE reads in MiXCR, one entry per CDR3 protein. This sample has a few hundred thousand distinct CDR3 sequences, with about 8.5% found just once. This sample was also put to use in a study of yellow fever vaccine responses in identical twins.

Sequencing input: CD8+ T cells sorted from blood. These receptors came from a woman younger than 35 in good health.

This clonotype was seen more than once but under ten times. The chain recombines TRBV30 with TRBJ1-1, with D perhaps matching TRBD1 (5 bases). Trimming removed 0 bases from V and 5 bases from J, with 13 bases in between. Germline values: CDR1 GTSNPN, CDR2 SVGIG (reference sequence). The CDR3 is 14 amino acids. For the CDR3, the DNA is TGTGCCTGGAGTGTCTGGGACGAGGAAACTGAAGCTTTCTTT. Its protein is CAWSVWDEETEAFF.

The J gene is TRBJ2-7, the V gene TRBV24-1; D unresolved. The V gene lost 0 bases and the J gene lost 6 bases, with 5 bases spanning the gap. This CDR3 contains 12 residues. CDR1 is KGHDR and CDR2 is SFDVKD in the germline V gene. This CDR3 is CATSDLGVEQYF. CDR3 sequence (DNA): TGTGCCACCAGTGATTTGGGAGTCGAGCAGTACTTC.

The rearrangement joins TRBV11-2 to TRBJ2-5, with D possibly being TRBD1 (6 bases). Deletions cut 4 bases from V and 5 bases from J, with 20 bases between. Looked up from germline, CDR1 is SGHAT and CDR2 is FQNNGV. This CDR3 region has 16 residues. The CDR3 nucleotides read TGTGCCAGCAGCTCAATATTACAGGGCCTGGGGGAGACCCAGTACTTC. Residues: CASSSILQGLGETQYF.

This clonotype turned up a few times. The chain couples TRBV20-1 to TRBJ2-6, with 9 nucleotides matching TRBD1. The J segment lost 4 bases and the V segment lost 3 bases, leaving 10 bases of the junction unmatched. Germline V gives CDR1 DFQATT, CDR2 SNEGSKA (reference sequence). CDR3 size: 17 residues. In nucleotides, the CDR3 is TGCAGTGCTAGCCCCCGGGACAGGGTGTACGGGGCCAACGTCCTGACTTTC. This translates into CSASPRDRVYGANVLTF.

DNA of the CDR3: TGTGCCAGTAGTAGCGCGGAATTCAGGAGCCAGTACTTC. Its protein product is CASSSAEFRSQYF. The chain combines TRBV19 with TRBJ2-7; D remains ambiguous. Germline V lookup: CDR1 LNHDA, CDR2 SQIVND (reference sequence). This CDR3 has 13 residues. Trimming cost V 4 bases and J 10 bases, with 17 bases left between them.

The chain couples TRBV12-3 or TRBV12-4 to TRBJ2-2, with 12 bases identical to TRBD2. V trimming: 6 bases; J trimming: 3 bases; junction bases outside the gene matches: 8. The CDR3 totals 17 residues. For the CDR3, the DNA is TGTGCCAGCAGCTTGCTAGCGGGGGGGCCTGACACCGGGGAGCTGTTTTTT. Translating it yields CASSLLAGGPDTGELFF.

This clonotype was found a few times. This chain joins TRBV6-5 and TRBJ2-1, with 8 bases that match TRBD2. Germline CDR1 MNHEY, CDR2 SVGAGI. This CDR3 has 18 amino acids. The V gene end was trimmed by 1 base and the J gene end by 8 bases; junction bases not matched to a gene: 16. The DNA for the CDR3 is TGTGCCAGCAGTTACTATAGGTCCGTGCGGGGGGATGGCGATGAGCAGTTCTTC. Protein sequence: CASSYYRSVRGDGDEQFF.

This chain connects TRBV4-1 to TRBJ2-5; D gene unclear. The V gene lost 1 base and the J gene lost 2 bases, with 11 bases spanning the gap. CDR1 is MGHRA and CDR2 is YSYEKL in the germline V gene. The length of the CDR3 is 15 residues. Here the CDR3 reads CASSQGTTEQETQYF. The CDR3, as DNA: TGCGCCAGCAGCCAAGGAACAACCGAGCAAGAGACCCAGTACTTC.

The gene calls are TRBV2 and TRBJ1-4, with D unresolved. Germline V CDR1 and CDR2: SNHLY, FYNNEI. This CDR3 spans 15 amino acids. Trimming pared 5 bases from V and 0 bases from J, leaving 10 bases between. CDR3 sequence (DNA): TGTGCCAGCAGTACAAGTGTTGCAACTAATGAAAAACTGTTTTTT. As protein: CASSTSVATNEKLFF.

The chain carries TRBV28 and TRBJ2-7; 8 bases align to TRBD2. The CDR3 runs to 14 residues. Germline loops: CDR1 MDHEN, CDR2 SYDVKM. With V trimmed by 5 bases and J by 2 bases, 5 bases remained unmatched. Written as DNA, the CDR3 is TGTGCCAGCAGTGGGCGGGAGGTAGCCTACGAGCAGTACTTC. This gives the protein CASSGREVAYEQYF.